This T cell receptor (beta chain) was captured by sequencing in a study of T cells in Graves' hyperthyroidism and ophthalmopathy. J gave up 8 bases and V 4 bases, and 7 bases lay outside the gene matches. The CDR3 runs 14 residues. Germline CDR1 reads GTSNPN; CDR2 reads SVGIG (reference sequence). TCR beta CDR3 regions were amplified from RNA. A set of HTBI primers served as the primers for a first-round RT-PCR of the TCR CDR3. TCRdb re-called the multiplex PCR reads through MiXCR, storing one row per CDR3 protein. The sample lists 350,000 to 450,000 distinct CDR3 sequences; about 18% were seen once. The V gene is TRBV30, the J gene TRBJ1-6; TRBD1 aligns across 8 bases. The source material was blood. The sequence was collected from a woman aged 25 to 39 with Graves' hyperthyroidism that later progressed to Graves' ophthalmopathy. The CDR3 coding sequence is TGTGCCTGGAATCCAGGGGGCGTGTATTCACCCCTCCACTTT. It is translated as CAWNPGGVYSPLHF.